The text below deals with one T cell receptor (beta chain). No cognate antigen has been identified for it. No per-base quality is available; no much larger clone lies one base away. This sample was sequenced with an Illumina HiSeq 1500. The public reads were run again by TCRdb, first through fastp at Q25 and then through MiXCR, and only productive beta chains were kept. Rows are unified per CDR3 protein, each entry keeping the most common DNA and genes. This sample lists approximately 150,000 distinct CDR3 sequences; about 6.1% were detected once. The ten top clones hold 18% of the sample. V is clipped by 5 bases and J by 2 bases, and the sequence between their germline boundaries is 13 bases long. CDR1 and CDR2 are drawn from the germline V gene: SGHVS, FNYEAQ. From its cysteine to its phenylalanine, the CDR3 spans 15 amino acids. The entry retains the CDR3 DNA only, 45 bases that are in frame from base 1.

The sample comes from a study of T cell repertoires in cytomegalovirus infection (dated by TCRdb to about 2019). For the wider study: Donor HLA type was relevant to the analysis, as public TCR beta signatures indicated carriage of CMV infection together with the matching HLA type.

Here is what the overall study found, with its caveats: Carriers of CMV infection plus the relevant HLA type were discriminated by the cumulative frequency of public TCR beta family members in the study cohort and in an independent roughly 400-donor cohort. The ex vivo response was dominated by HLA-C-restricted CMV-specific TCR beta clonotypes, which also provided the single most frequent clonotype in two of eight donors.

This sequence uses TRBV7-6 and TRBJ1-5; there is no confident call for the D gene. Sequencing input: PBMCs. The receptor was isolated from a human donor in good health (CMV status not recorded). Some clones in this sample may be carry-over from other donors' samples. The CDR3 region: CASSPTPWGNQPQHF. The sequenced DNA: TGTGCCAGCAGCCCGACACCATGGGGCAATCAGCCCCAGCATTTT. Reference TRBV7-6 and TRBJ1-5 genes cover what lies past the CDR3, so the full variable domain is GAGVSQSPRYKVTKRGQDVALRCDPISGHVSLYWYRQALGQGPEFLTYFNYEAQQDKSGLPNDRFSAERPEGSISTLTIQRTEQRDSAMYRCASSPTPWGNQPQHFGDGTRLSIL.